A single sample gave rise to the 9 T cell receptor beta chains below, sequenced in a study of vaccination and CD4 T cells after COVID-19. The treatment is: approximately nine-day PBMC culture with coronavirus spike peptide pools or control peptides (ViraFEST assay). These TCRs' antigens remain unknown. Cultured CD4+ T cell DNA was sequenced using the Oncomine TCR Beta short-read assay. TCRdb used MiXCR to reprocess the PCR reads, holding one entry per CDR3 protein. The data show about 12,000 distinct CDR3 sequences, roughly two fifths seen once. Sequenced sample: cultured CD4+ T cells from blood. The receptors here all came from a human donor with COVID-19.

This clonotype was counted only a few times. The chain is built from TRBV20-1 and TRBJ2-7; TRBD1 matches at 7 bases. Trimming cost V 6 bases and J 3 bases; bases outside gene matches: 8. Germline loops: CDR1 DFQATT, CDR2 SNEGSKA (reference sequence). The CDR3 length is 13 residues. CDR3 DNA: TGCAGTGCAGAGACAGGGAGATACTACGAGCAGTACTTC. It yields the protein CSAETGRYYEQYF.

The chain couples TRBV6-1 to TRBJ2-7; TRBD2 aligns across 7 bases. The CDR3 is 14 residues long. The germline V gene encodes CDR1 MNHNS and CDR2 SASEGT. Trimming took 4 bases from V and 2 from J; bases not matched to a gene: 5. The CDR3 DNA reads as TGTGCCAGCAGTGCGGGGGGACTCCCCTACGAGCAGTACTTC. Protein: CASSAGGLPYEQYF.

This clonotype showed up just a few times. In DNA form, the CDR3 reads TGTGCCAGCAGAAGCCGGGACAGGGGGTCCCAGTACTTC. It yields the protein CASRSRDRGSQYF. The J gene is TRBJ2-5, the V gene TRBV27; TRBD1 agrees at 11 bases. CDR3 length: 13 residues. The ends lost 6 bases at V and 9 bases at J; junction bases unmatched: 6. The germline CDR1 and CDR2 sequences are MNHEY and SMNVEV (reference sequence).

The chain joins TRBV20-1 to TRBJ2-7; 7 bases fit TRBD1. V gave up 5 bases and J gave up 5 bases; unmatched junction bases: 12. CDR1 is DFQATT, CDR2 SNEGSKA, per germline (reference sequence). The CDR3 has 14 residues. CDR3 sequence: CSAGRDRESNEQYF. The CDR3 bases are TGCAGTGCTGGCCGCGACAGGGAAAGTAACGAGCAGTACTTC.

In this sample, this clonotype turned up a few times. The chain has TRBV2 and TRBJ1-1; D uncertain. Germline loops: CDR1 SNHLY, CDR2 FYNNEI. The CDR3 extends over 14 amino acids. Trimming removed 3 bases from V and 0 bases from J, with 8 bases in between. CDR3: CASSEVGMNTEAFF. The CDR3, as DNA: TGTGCCAGCAGTGAGGTAGGGATGAACACTGAAGCTTTCTTT.

The J gene is TRBJ2-1, the V gene TRBV20-1; 9 bases line up with TRBD1. Looked up from germline, CDR1 is DFQATT and CDR2 is SNEGSKA (reference sequence). The CDR3 has 14 amino acids. Trimming cost V 4 bases and J 5 bases; bases outside gene matches: 6. The DNA for the CDR3 is TGCAGTGCTAAACCCGGGACAGGGAACAATGAGCAGTTCTTC. This codes for CSAKPGTGNNEQFF.

This chain connects TRBV19 to TRBJ1-6; TRBD1 matches at 8 bases. Germline V gene lookup returns CDR1 LNHDA and CDR2 SQIVND (reference sequence). Trimming at V came to 5 bases and at J to 5 bases, leaving 5 bases not matched to a gene. The CDR3 runs to 15 residues. The CDR3 here is CASSPQTGDNSPLHF. CDR3 in DNA: TGTGCCAGTAGTCCCCAGACAGGGGATAATTCACCCCTCCACTTT.

This chain links TRBV25-1 with TRBJ1-6, with TRBD1 matching 7 bases. Looked up from germline, CDR1 is MGHDK and CDR2 is SYGVNS. This CDR3 spans 18 amino acids. Trimming at V came to 6 bases and at J to 0 bases, leaving 11 bases not matched to a gene. The CDR3 sequence is CASSRGDSSSSYNSPLHF. The CDR3 DNA is TGTGCCAGCAGCCGTGGGGACAGCTCCAGCTCCTATAATTCACCCCTCCACTTT.

This clonotype occurred a few times. The gene calls are TRBV7-2 and TRBJ2-5; TRBD2 matches at 9 bases. The CDR3 runs to 14 residues. The V gene end was trimmed by 5 bases and the J gene end by 1 base; junction bases not matched to a gene: 2. Germline V gene data show CDR1 as SGHTA and CDR2 as FQGNSA. The CDR3 is CASSPSGAQETQYF. Written as DNA, the CDR3 is TGTGCCAGCAGCCCTAGCGGGGCCCAAGAGACCCAGTACTTC.